The clone carrying this TCR beta chain was recorded once. Its antigen is not known. CDR3 length: 15 amino acids. From germline, CDR1 is LNHDA and CDR2 SQIVND (reference sequence). Unmatched junction bases numbered 6, after V lost 7 bases and J lost 1 base. The data were obtained in a study of shared clonotypes between healthy human individuals. Study-wide results and limits: Researchers found naive subsets generally carried larger estimated richness than memory subsets. Naive CD4 clonotypes were shared across a few donors at 4.5% to 6%.

DNA at about 200 ng, tens of thousands of T cell genomes, went into sorted-subset replicate PCRs. The repertoire was sequenced with immunoSEQ multiplex PCR; TCRdb's copy has only in-frame clones and lacks some. The sample yields some 2,400,000 clones, under 97% seen once. This sequence was found in a man in his late teens or twenties in good health. The chain recombines TRBV19 with TRBJ1-5; 8 positions match TRBD1. Specimen: naive CD4+ T cells sorted from blood. Subset indicated: CD45RA+ positively selected. CDR3 residues: CASTGQGQSNQPQHF. In nucleotides, the CDR3 is TGTGCCAGTACCGGACAGGGACAAAGCAATCAGCCCCAGCATTTT.